Following are 20 T cell receptor beta chains from one sample sequenced in a study of T-cell memory formation after mild COVID-19. MiXCR was run by TCRdb on the 5' RACE reads, yielding one entry per CDR3 protein. The repertoire holds roughly 250,000 distinct CDR3 sequences, roughly 17% seen once, with 3.5% in the top ten. Sequenced sample: PBMCs or a T cell subset sorted from them (not recorded which). Receptor source: a man aged 18 to 35 who had mild COVID-19 (a few samples of this study predate the infection). Cell type and time point are not known.

There are many counts of this clonotype. The rearrangement links TRBV12-3 or TRBV12-4 to TRBJ1-1; D is perhaps TRBD1 (5 bases). This CDR3 spans 13 amino acids. Trimming removed 2 bases at V and 8 bases at J, with 12 bases between. CDR3 region: CASSLIREGEAFF. DNA for the CDR3: TGTGCCAGCAGTTTAATCCGGGAGGGGGAAGCTTTCTTT.

In this sample, this clonotype turned up a few times. J is TRBJ2-5 and V is TRBV6-2 or TRBV6-3; TRBD2 aligns across 11 bases. CDR1 is MNHEY and CDR2 is SVGEGT in the germline V gene. This CDR3 has 16 amino acids. The J segment lost 5 bases and the V segment lost 7 bases, leaving 12 bases of the junction unmatched. DNA of the CDR3: TGTGCCAGCACCGGACTAGCGGGCGGGAACGGTGAGACCCAGTACTTC. This gives the protein CASTGLAGGNGETQYF.

This clonotype was recorded at least ten times. The CDR3 spells CASRGYQETQYF. The CDR3 coding sequence is TGTGCCAGCCGGGGGTACCAAGAGACCCAGTACTTC. The chain has TRBV11-2 and TRBJ2-5; tentatively, D is TRBD2 (6 bases). The CDR3 is 12 amino acids. V lost 8 bases, J lost 0 bases, and 7 bases lay in between. Germline V gene lookup returns CDR1 SGHAT and CDR2 FQNNGV. The whole variable domain, filled in from reference TRBV11-2 and TRBJ2-5, reads EAGVAQSPRYKIIEKRQSVAFWCNPISGHATLYWYQQILGQGPKLLIQFQNNGVVDDSQLPKDRFSAERLKGVDSTLKIQPAKLEDSAVYLCASRGYQETQYFGPGTRLLVL.

CDR3 in amino acids: CASSLAGTGSEKLFF. The CDR3 DNA reads as TGTGCCAGCAGCTTAGCGGGGACAGGGAGTGAAAAACTGTTTTTT. V and J are TRBV7-2 and TRBJ1-4, with 9 bases matching TRBD1. With 0 bases clipped from V and 7 bases from J, the junction kept 3 bases outside the gene matches. The CDR3 sequence is 15 residues long. Germline loops: CDR1 SGHTA, CDR2 FQGNSA.

The rearrangement joins TRBV13 to TRBJ2-1, with no clear D. The CDR3 loop spans 12 amino acids. CDR1 is PRHDT and CDR2 is FYEKMQ in the germline V gene (reference sequence). V lost 3 bases and J lost 6, with 6 bases in between. For the CDR3, the DNA is TGTGCCAGCAGCTTTTCTCCCAATGAGCAGTTCTTC. It specifies CASSFSPNEQFF.

This clonotype was counted only a few times. The rearrangement uses TRBV20-1 and TRBJ2-3, with TRBD2 matching 7 bases. The CDR3 runs 12 residues. Unmatched junction bases numbered 8, after V lost 3 bases and J lost 11 bases. Germline CDR1 DFQATT, CDR2 SNEGSKA (reference sequence). The CDR3 DNA follows: TGCAGTGCTAGGGGGTGGGACTACGTGCAGTATTTT. It yields the protein CSARGWDYVQYF.

J is TRBJ1-2 and V is TRBV3-1; D possibly corresponds to TRBD1 (5 bases). CDR3 size: 13 residues. CDR1 LGHDT and CDR2 YNNKEL come from the germline V gene (reference sequence). V shed 0 bases and J shed 7 bases, with 9 bases lying between them. The CDR3 sequence is CASSQESRGGYTF. The CDR3 bases are TGTGCCAGCAGCCAAGAATCGAGGGGTGGCTACACCTTC.

This clonotype occurred a few times. The V call is TRBV5-5, the J call TRBJ2-7; D is ambiguous. Trimming took 1 base from V and 4 from J, leaving 9 bases between them. Per germline, CDR1 SGHKS and CDR2 YYEKEE (reference sequence). The CDR3 extends over 13 amino acids. The CDR3, as DNA: TGTGCCAGCAGCTTGTTCCTGAATTACGAGCAGTACGTC. As protein: CASSLFLNYEQYV.

This clonotype was counted between two and nine times. This chain links TRBV11-2 with TRBJ1-1, with a tentative D call TRBD1 (5 bases). CDR3 size: 13 residues. The germline CDR1 and CDR2 sequences are SGHAT and FQNNGV. Trimming left V 11 bases short and J 5 bases short, with 18 bases between. DNA for the CDR3: TGTGCCTCAGCCATGACAGAAGATACTGAAGCTTTCTTT. Protein: CASAMTEDTEAFF.

There are a few counts of this clonotype. The chain combines TRBV18 with TRBJ1-6; D possibly corresponds to TRBD1 (5 bases). The V end lost 2 bases, the J end lost 6 bases, and 14 bases lay between the germline ends. The germline CDR1 and CDR2 sequences are KGHSH and LQKENI. The CDR3 totals 16 residues. CDR3 loop: CASSPFWSGSNSPLHF. CDR3 nucleotide sequence: TGTGCCAGCTCACCATTCTGGTCAGGGTCTAATTCACCCCTCCACTTT.

The chain combines TRBV29-1 with TRBJ1-1; D gene ambiguous. This CDR3 comprises 13 residues. Germline CDR1 and CDR2: SQVTM and ANQGSEA. The germline V and J ends were trimmed by 7 bases and 0 bases, with 12 bases remaining between them. The CDR3 loop is CSGVRDMNTEAFF. CDR3 nucleotides: TGCAGCGGGGTTAGAGACATGAACACTGAAGCTTTCTTT. Combining the CDR3 with reference TRBV29-1 and TRBJ1-1 gives the whole variable domain SAVISQKPSRDICQRGTSLTIQCQVDSQVTMMFWYRQQPGQSLTLIATANQGSEATYESGFVIDKFPISRPNLTFSTLTVSNMSPEDSSIYLCSGVRDMNTEAFFGQGTRLTVV.

This clonotype was recorded a few times. The rearrangement uses TRBV5-4 and TRBJ2-7; D tentatively reads TRBD1 or TRBD2 (6 bases each). The germline gives CDR1 SGHNT, CDR2 YYREEE (reference sequence). The CDR3 loop spans 16 amino acids. Trimming cost V 4 bases and J 2 bases, with 19 bases left between them. For the CDR3, the DNA is TGTGCCAGCAGCCCGACAGGCGGGACTGGAGCCTACGAGCAGTACTTC. It codes for CASSPTGGTGAYEQYF. The complete variable domain, with remaining parts taken from reference TRBV5-4 and TRBJ2-7, reads ETGVTQSPTHLIKTRGQQVTLRCSSQSGHNTVSWYQQALGQGPQFIFQYYREEENGRGNFPPRFSGLQFPNYSSELNVNALELDDSALYLCASSPTGGTGAYEQYFGPGTRLTVT.

This chain links TRBV5-1 with TRBJ2-3; D might be TRBD2 (5 bases). Between the trimmed V and J ends, which lost 2 bases and 4 bases, there was a span of 11 bases. Germline lookup yields CDR1 SGHRS and CDR2 YFSETQ. The CDR3 runs to 14 residues. The CDR3 bases are TGCGCCAGCAGCTTCCGCTCGGAGGCAGATACGCAGTATTTT. Amino acids: CASSFRSEADTQYF.

The chain recombines TRBV19 with TRBJ1-2; the D is unclear. The V gene lost 6 bases and the J gene lost 6 bases, with 11 bases spanning the gap. Germline CDR1 is LNHDA and CDR2 is SQIVND (reference sequence). This CDR3 spans 12 amino acids. The CDR3 nucleotides read TGTGCCAGTAGCCTAGAGCCAAATGGCTACACCTTC. It specifies CASSLEPNGYTF.

This rearrangement joins TRBV5-6 to TRBJ2-7; 7 positions match TRBD2. Germline V gives CDR1 SGHDT, CDR2 YYEEEE. The trim removed 5 bases at V and 4 bases at J, leaving 12 bases unmatched. CDR3 length: 15 amino acids. The CDR3 DNA is TGTGCCAGCAGGGGGCGGAGCGGGGCCAATTACGAGCAGTACGTC. This sequence encodes CASRGRSGANYEQYV.

The chain carries TRBV10-3 and TRBJ2-2, with 7 positions matching TRBD2. With 6 bases clipped from V and 1 base from J, the junction kept 8 bases outside the gene matches. This CDR3 has 16 amino acids. The germline V gene encodes CDR1 ENHRY and CDR2 SYGVKD. This CDR3 reads CAISALGGGNTGELFF. In DNA form, the CDR3 reads TGTGCCATCAGCGCCCTCGGCGGGGGGAACACCGGGGAGCTGTTTTTT.

This clonotype has only a few counts. The rearrangement joins TRBV7-2 to TRBJ1-4; D might be TRBD1 (6 bases). Germline CDR1 reads SGHTA; CDR2 reads FQGNSA. The CDR3 has 15 residues. Trimming cost V 5 bases and J 4 bases, with 14 bases left between them. In DNA form, the CDR3 reads TGTGCCAGCAGCCAGACCCGGGGGCATAATGAAAAACTGTTTTTT. This codes for CASSQTRGHNEKLFF.

This clonotype was seen only a few times. V is TRBV4-2 and J is TRBJ2-1; the D gene is possibly TRBD2 (6 bases). Germline V gene sequence: CDR1 LGHNA, CDR2 YNFKEQ. The V and J ends lost 4 bases and 6 bases respectively, with 13 bases between them. CDR3 length: 14 residues. The CDR3 DNA reads as TGTGCCAGCAGCCCGGAGGGACCCCTCAATGAGCAGTTCTTC. Translating it yields CASSPEGPLNEQFF.

This clonotype was detected a few times. The rearrangement joins TRBV14 to TRBJ1-1, with 7 bases aligning to TRBD1. CDR3 length equals 13 residues. The J segment lost 8 bases and the V segment lost 0 bases, leaving 3 bases of the junction unmatched. Germline values: CDR1 SGHDN, CDR2 FVKESK. The CDR3 protein is CASSQERQGEAFF. Written as DNA, the CDR3 is TGTGCCAGCAGCCAAGAAAGACAGGGAGAAGCTTTCTTT.

The chain recombines TRBV28 with TRBJ1-4, with D hard to call. Germline CDR1 is MDHEN and CDR2 is SYDVKM. With 4 bases removed from V and 8 bases from J, the gap between germline ends came to 8 bases. The CDR3 sequence is 12 residues long. The CDR3 is CASSSLAEKLFF. Here the CDR3 DNA reads TGTGCCAGCAGTTCCCTCGCCGAAAAACTGTTTTTT.